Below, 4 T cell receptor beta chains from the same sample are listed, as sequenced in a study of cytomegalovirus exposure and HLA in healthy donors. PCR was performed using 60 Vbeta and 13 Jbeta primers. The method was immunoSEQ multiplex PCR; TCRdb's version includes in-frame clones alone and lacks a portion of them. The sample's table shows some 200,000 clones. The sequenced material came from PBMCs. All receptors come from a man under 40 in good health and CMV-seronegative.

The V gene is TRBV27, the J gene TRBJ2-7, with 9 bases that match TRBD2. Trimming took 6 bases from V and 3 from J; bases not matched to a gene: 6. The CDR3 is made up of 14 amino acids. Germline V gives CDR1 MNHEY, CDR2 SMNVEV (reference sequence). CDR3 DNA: TGTGCCAGCAGAACCGGGACTAGCAGCTACGAGCAGTACTTC. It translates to CASRTGTSSYEQYF.

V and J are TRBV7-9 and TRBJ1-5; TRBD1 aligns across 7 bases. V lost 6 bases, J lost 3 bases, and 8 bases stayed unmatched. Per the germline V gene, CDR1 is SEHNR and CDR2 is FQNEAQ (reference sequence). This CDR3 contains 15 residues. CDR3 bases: TGTGCCAGCAGTGGCGCGACAGGGCCCAATCAGCCCCAGCATTTT. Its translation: CASSGATGPNQPQHF.

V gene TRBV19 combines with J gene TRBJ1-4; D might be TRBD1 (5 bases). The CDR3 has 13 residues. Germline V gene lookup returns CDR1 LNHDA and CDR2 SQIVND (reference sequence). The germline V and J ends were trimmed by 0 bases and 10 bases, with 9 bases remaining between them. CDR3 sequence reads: CASSIEAGRKLFF. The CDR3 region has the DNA TGTGCCAGTAGTATAGAGGCAGGGCGAAAACTGTTTTTT.

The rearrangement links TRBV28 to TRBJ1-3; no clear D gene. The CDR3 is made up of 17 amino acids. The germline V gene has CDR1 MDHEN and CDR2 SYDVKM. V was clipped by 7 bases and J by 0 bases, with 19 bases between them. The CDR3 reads CASTPGGTPFSGNTIYF. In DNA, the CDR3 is TGTGCCAGCACTCCCGGAGGTACTCCCTTCTCTGGAAACACCATATATTTT.